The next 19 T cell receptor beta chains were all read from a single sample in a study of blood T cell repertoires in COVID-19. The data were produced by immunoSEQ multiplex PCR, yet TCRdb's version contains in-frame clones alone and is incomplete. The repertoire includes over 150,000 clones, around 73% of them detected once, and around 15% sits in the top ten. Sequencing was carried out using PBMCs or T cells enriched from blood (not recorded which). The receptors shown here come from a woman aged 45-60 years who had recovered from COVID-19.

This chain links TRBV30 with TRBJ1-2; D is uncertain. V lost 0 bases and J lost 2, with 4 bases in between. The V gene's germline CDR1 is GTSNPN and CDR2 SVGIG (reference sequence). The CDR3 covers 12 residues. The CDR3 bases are TGTGCCTGGAGTGTAGCGAACTATGGCTACACCTTC. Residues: CAWSVANYGYTF.

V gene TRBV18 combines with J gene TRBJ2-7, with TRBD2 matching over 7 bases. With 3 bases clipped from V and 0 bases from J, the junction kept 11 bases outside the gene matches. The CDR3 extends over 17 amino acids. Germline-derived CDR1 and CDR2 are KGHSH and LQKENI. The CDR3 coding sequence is TGTGCCAGCTCACCTCCTGGCTTGGGGGGGACCTCCTACGAGCAGTACTTC. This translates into CASSPPGLGGTSYEQYF.

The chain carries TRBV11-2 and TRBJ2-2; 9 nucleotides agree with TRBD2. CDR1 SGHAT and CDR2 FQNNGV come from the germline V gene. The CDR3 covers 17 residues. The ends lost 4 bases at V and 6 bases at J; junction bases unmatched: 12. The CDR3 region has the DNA TGTGCCAGCAGCTGGAGGGCGGGACTAGCAAAACCCGGGGAGCTGTTTTTT. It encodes CASSWRAGLAKPGELFF.

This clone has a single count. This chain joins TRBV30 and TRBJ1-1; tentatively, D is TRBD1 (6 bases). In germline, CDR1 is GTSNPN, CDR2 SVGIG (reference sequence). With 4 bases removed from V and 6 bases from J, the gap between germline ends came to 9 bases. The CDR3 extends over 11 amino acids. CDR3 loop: CAWKRQAEAFF. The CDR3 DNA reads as TGTGCCTGGAAACGACAGGCTGAAGCTTTCTTT. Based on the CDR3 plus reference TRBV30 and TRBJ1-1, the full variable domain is SQTIHQWPATLVQPVGSPLSLECTVEGTSNPNLYWYRQAAGRGLQLLFYSVGIGQISSEVPQNLSASRPQDRQFILSSKKLLLSDSGFYLCAWKRQAEAFFGQGTRLTVV.

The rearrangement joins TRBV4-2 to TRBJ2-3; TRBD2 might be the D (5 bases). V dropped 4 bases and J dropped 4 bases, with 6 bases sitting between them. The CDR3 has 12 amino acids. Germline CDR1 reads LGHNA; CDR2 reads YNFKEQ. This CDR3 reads CASSPAADTQYF. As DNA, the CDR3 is TGTGCCAGCAGCCCAGCGGCAGATACGCAGTATTTT.

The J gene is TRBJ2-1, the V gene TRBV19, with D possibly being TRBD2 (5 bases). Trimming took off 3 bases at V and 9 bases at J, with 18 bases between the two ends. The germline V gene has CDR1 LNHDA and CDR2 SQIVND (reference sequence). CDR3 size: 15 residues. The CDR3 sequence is CASSIQPDTAGEQFF. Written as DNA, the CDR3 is TGTGCCAGTAGTATCCAACCCGATACGGCGGGTGAGCAGTTCTTC.

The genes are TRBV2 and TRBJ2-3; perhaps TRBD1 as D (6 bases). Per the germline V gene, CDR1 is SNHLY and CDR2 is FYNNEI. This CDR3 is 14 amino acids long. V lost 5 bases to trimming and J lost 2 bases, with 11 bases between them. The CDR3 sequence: CASSSGQPTDTQYF. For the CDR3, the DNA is TGTGCCAGCAGTTCCGGACAGCCCACAGATACGCAGTATTTT.

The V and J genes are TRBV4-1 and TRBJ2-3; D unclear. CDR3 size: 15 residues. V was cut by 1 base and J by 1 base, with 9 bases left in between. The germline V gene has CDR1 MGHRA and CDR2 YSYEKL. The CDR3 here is CASSQVTSRTDTQYF. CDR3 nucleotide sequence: TGCGCCAGCAGCCAAGTAACCAGTCGCACAGATACGCAGTATTTT.

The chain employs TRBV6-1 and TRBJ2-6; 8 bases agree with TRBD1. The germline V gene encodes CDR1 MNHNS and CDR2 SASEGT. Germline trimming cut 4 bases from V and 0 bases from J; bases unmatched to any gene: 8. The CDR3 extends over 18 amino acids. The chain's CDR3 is CASSALGQESSGANVLTF. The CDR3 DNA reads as TGTGCCAGCAGTGCCCTGGGACAGGAGAGCTCTGGGGCCAACGTCCTGACTTTC.

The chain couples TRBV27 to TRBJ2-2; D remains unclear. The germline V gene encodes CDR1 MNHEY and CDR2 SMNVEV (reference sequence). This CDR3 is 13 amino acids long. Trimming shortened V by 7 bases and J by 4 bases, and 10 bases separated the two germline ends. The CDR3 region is CASTPTATGELFF. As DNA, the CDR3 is TGTGCCAGCACCCCCACTGCCACCGGGGAGCTGTTTTTT.

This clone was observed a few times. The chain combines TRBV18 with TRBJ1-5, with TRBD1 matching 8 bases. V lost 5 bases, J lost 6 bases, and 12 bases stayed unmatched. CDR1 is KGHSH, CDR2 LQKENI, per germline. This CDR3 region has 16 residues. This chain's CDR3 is CASSAGQGRTGQPQHF. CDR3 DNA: TGTGCCAGCTCAGCAGGACAGGGAAGGACTGGTCAGCCCCAGCATTTT. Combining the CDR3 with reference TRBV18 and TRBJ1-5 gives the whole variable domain NAGVMQNPRHLVRRRGQEARLRCSPMKGHSHVYWYRQLPEEGLKFMVYLQKENIIDESGMPKERFSAEFPKEGPSILRIQQVVRGDSAAYFCASSAGQGRTGQPQHFGDGTRLSIL.

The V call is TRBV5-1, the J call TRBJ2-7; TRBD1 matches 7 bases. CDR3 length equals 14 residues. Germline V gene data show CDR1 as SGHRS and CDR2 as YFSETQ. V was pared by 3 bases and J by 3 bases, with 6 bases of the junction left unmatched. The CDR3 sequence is CASSSQTGIYEQYF. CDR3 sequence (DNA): TGCGCCAGCAGCTCCCAGACAGGGATCTACGAGCAGTACTTC.

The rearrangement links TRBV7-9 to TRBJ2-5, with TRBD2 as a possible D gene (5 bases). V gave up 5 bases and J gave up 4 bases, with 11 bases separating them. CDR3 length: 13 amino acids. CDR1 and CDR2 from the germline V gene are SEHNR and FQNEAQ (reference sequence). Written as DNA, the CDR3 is TGTGCCAGCAGCCACAAACGGGGAGAGACCCAGTACTTC. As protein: CASSHKRGETQYF.

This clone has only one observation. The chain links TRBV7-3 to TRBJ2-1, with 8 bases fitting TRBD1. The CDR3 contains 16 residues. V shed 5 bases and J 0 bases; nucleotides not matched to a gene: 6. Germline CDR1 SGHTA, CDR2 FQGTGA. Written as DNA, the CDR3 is TGTGCCAGCAGCCAAGCCGGACAGGGCTCCTACAATGAGCAGTTCTTC. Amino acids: CASSQAGQGSYNEQFF.

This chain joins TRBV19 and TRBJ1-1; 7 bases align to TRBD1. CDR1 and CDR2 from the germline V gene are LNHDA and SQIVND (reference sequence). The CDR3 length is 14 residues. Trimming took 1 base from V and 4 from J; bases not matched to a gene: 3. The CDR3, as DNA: TGTGCCAGTAGTATAGGATACAGGGGCACTGAAGCTTTCTTT. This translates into CASSIGYRGTEAFF.

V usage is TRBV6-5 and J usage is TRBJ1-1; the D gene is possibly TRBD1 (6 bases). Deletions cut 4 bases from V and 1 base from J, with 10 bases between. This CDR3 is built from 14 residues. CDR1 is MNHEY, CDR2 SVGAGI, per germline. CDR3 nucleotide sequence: TGTGCCAGCAGTTCCCCGGGACAGAACACTGAAGCTTTCTTT. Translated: CASSSPGQNTEAFF.

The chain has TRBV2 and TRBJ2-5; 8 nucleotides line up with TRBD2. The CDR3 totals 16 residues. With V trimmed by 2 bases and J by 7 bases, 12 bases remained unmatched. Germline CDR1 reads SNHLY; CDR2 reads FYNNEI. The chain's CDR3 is CASSEIPGTSTGTQYF. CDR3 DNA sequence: TGTGCCAGCAGTGAAATACCAGGGACTAGTACGGGGACCCAGTACTTC.

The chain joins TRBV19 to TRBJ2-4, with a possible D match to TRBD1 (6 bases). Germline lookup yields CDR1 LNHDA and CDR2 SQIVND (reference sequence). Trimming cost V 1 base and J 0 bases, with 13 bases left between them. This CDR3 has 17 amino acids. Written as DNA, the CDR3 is TGTGCCAGTAGTATAGGAGGGACACTGTTAGCCAAAAACATTCAGTACTTC. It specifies CASSIGGTLLAKNIQYF.

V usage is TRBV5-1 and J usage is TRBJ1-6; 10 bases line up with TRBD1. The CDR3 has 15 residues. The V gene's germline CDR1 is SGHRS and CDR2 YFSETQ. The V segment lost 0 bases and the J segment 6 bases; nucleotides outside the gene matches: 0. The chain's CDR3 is CASSLGDRGNSPLHF. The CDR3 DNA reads TGCGCCAGCAGCTTGGGGGACAGGGGTAATTCACCCCTCCACTTT.